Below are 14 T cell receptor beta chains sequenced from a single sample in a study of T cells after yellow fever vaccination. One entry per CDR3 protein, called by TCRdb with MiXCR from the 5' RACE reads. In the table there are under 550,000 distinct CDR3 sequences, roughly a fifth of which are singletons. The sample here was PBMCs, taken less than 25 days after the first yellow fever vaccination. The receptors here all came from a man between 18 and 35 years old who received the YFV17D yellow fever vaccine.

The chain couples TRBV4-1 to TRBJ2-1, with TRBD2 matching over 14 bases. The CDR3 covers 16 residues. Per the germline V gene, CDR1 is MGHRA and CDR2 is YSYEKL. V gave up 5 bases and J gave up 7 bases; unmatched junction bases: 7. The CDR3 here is CASSYRTSGGQNEQFF. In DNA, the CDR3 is TGCGCCAGCAGCTACCGGACTAGCGGGGGGCAGAATGAGCAGTTCTTC.

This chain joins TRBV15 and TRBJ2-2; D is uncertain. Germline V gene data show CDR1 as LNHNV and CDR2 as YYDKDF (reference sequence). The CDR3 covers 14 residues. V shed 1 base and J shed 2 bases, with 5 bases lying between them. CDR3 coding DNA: TGTGCCACCAGCAGAGTAGGAAACACCGGGGAGCTGTTTTTT. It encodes CATSRVGNTGELFF.

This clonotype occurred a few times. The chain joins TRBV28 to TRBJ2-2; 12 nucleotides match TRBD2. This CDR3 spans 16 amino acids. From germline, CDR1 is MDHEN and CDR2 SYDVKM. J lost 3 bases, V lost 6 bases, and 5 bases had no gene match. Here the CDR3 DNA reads TGTGCCAGCAGCCGAAGGACTAGCGGGGACACCGGGGAGCTGTTTTTT. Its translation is CASSRRTSGDTGELFF.

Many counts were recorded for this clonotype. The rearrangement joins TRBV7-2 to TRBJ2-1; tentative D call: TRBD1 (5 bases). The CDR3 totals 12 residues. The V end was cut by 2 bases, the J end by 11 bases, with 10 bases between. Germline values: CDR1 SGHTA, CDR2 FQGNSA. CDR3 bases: TGTGCCAGCAGCTTATCCAGGGTGAAGCAGTTCTTC. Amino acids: CASSLSRVKQFF.

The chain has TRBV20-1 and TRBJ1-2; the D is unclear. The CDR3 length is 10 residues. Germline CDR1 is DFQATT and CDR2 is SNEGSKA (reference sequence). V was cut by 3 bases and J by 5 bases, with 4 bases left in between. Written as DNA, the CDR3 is TGCAGTGCTAGGAGATATGGCTACACCTTC. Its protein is CSARRYGYTF.

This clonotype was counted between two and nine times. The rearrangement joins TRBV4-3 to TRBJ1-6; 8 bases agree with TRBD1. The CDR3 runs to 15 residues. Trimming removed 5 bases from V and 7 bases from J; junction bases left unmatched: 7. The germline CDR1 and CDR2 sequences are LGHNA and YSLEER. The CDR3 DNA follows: TGCGCCAGCAGCGAACGGACAGGGTGGAATTCACCCCTCCACTTT. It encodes CASSERTGWNSPLHF.

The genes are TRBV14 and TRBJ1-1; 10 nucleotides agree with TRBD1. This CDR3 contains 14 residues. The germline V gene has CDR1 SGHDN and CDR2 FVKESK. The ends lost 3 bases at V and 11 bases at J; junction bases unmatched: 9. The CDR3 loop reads CASSHGDRGRRAFF. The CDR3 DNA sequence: TGTGCCAGCAGCCATGGGGACAGGGGTAGGAGGGCTTTCTTT.

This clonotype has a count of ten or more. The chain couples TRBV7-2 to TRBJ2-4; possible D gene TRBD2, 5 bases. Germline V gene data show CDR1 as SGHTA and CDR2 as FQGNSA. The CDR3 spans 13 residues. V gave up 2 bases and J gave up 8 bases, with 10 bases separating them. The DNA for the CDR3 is TGTGCCAGCAGCTTACCCTGGGAGTACATTCAGTACTTC. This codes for CASSLPWEYIQYF.

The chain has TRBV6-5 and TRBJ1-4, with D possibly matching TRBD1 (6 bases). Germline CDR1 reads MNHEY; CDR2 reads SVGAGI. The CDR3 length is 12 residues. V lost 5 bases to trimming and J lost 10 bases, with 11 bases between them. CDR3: CASSPGQRKLFF. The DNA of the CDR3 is TGTGCCAGCAGTCCCGGACAGAGAAAACTGTTTTTT.

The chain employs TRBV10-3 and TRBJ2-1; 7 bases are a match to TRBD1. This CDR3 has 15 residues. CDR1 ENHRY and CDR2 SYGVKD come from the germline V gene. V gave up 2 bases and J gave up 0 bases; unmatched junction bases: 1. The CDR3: CAISETGDSYNEQFF. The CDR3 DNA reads TGTGCCATCAGTGAGACAGGGGACTCCTACAATGAGCAGTTCTTC.

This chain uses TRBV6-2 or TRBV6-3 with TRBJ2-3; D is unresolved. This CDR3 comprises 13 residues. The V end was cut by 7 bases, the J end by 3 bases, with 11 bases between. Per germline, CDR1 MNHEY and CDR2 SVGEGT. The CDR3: CASIIPGTDTQYF. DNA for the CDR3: TGTGCCAGCATCATCCCCGGGACAGATACGCAGTATTTT.

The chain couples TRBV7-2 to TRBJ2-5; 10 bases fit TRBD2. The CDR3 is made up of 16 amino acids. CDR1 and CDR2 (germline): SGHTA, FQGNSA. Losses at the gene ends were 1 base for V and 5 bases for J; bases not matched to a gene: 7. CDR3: CASSLEAGGHGETQYF. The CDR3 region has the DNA TGTGCCAGCAGCTTAGAAGCGGGGGGGCACGGGGAGACCCAGTACTTC. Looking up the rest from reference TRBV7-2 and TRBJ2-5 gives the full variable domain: GAGVSQSPSNKVTEKGKDVELRCDPISGHTALYWYRQSLGQGLEFLIYFQGNSAPDKSGLPSDRFSAERTGGSVSTLTIQRTQQEDSAVYLCASSLEAGGHGETQYFGPGTRLLVL.

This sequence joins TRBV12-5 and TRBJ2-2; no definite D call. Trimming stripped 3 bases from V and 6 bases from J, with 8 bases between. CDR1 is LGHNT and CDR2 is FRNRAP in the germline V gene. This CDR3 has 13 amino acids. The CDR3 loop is CASGFSSAGELFF. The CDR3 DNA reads TGTGCTAGTGGTTTCTCTTCCGCCGGGGAGCTGTTTTTT.

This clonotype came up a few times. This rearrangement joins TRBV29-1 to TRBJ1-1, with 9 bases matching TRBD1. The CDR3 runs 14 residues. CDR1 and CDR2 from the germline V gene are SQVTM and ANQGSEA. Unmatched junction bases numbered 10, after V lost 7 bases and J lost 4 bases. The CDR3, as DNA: TGCAGCGGAACACAGGGGGCGGTGCTCACTGAAGCTTTCTTT. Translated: CSGTQGAVLTEAFF.